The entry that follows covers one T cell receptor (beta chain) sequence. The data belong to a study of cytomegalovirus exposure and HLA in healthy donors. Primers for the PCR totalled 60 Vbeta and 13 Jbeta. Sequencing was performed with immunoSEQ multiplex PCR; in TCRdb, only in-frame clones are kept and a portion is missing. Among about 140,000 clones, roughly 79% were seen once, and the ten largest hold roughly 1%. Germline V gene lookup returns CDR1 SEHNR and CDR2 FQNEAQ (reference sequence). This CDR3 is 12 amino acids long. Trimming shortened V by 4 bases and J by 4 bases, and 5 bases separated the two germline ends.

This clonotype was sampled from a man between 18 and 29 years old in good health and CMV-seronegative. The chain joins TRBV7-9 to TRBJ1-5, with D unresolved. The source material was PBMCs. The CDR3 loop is CASSSINQPQHF. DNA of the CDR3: TGTGCCAGCAGCTCCATTAATCAGCCCCAGCATTTT. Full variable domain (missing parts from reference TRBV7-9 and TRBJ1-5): DTGVSQNPRHKITKRGQNVTFRCDPISEHNRLYWYRQTLGQGPEFLTYFQNEAQLEKSRLLSDRFSAERPKGSFSTLEIQRTEQGDSAMYLCASSSINQPQHFGDGTRLSIL.